This T cell receptor (beta chain) was recorded in a study of regulatory T cells in long-lasting Graves disease. Regarding the study as a whole: Persistent disease was characterized by preferential usage of TRBV28, TRBJ1-2 and TRBJ2-5. What was studied was peripheral blood only, and not thyroid tissue.

The authors built TCR beta libraries using iRepertoire HTBI primers and Arm-PCR of CDR3 regions. Original processing methods: Throughout the samples, researchers identified around 65 TRBV and around 15 TRBJ segments. From the multiplex PCR reads, TCRdb called clonotypes with MiXCR, one entry per CDR3 protein. V and J calls and clone size were set by TCRdb, not the authors. The repertoire holds roughly 400,000 distinct CDR3 sequences, with around 20% as singletons. The CDR3 has 15 residues. Germline V gene lookup returns CDR1 MDHEN and CDR2 SYDVKM. Trimming removed 1 base from V and 6 bases from J, with 12 bases in between. This clonotype has only a few counts. Its target is not known. It may be a read error: a sequence one base away is much more abundant. Stated time point: persistent/refractory GD, antithyroid drugs over 5 years with positive TRAb. PBMCs provided the RNA from which the TCR library was made.

The sequenced sample was peripheral blood mononuclear cells (PBMCs), obtained when the disease was refractory, from a patient treated with antithyroid drugs. The chain is built from TRBV28 and TRBJ1-4; TRBD1 might be the D (6 bases). This sequence was found in a female donor with Graves disease. The CDR3 bases are TGTGCCAGCAGTTTATCTCAGGGGTCGGATGAAAAACTGTTTTTT. It is translated as CASSLSQGSDEKLFF.